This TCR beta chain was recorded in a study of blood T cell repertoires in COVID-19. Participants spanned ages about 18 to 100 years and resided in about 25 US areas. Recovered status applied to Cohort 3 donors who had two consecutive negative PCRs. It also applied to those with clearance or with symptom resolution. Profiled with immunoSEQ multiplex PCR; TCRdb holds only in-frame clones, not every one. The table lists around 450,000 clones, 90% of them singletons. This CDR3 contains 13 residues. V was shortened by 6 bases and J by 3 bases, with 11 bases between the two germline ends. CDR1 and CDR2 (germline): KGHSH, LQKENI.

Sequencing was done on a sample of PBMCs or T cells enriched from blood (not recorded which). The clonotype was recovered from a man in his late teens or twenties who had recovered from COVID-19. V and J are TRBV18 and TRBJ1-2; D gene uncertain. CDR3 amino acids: CASSEGQDYGYTF. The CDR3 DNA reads TGTGCCAGCTCCGAGGGCCAGGACTATGGCTACACCTTC.